One and the same sample provided the 8 T cell receptor beta chains below, sequenced in a study of blood T cell repertoires in COVID-19 (dated by TCRdb to 2020 to 2021). Library preparation used the immunoSEQ multiplex PCR assay. This immuneACCESS table, as held by TCRdb, lists in-frame sequences with V and J called but not all clones. Of the missing ones, under half trace to an unresolved V gene in checked studies; the others have no known cause. Across this sample there are 200,000 to 250,000 clones, with 70% to 90% seen only once. 4% to 5.5% of the sample is held by the ten biggest clonotypes. Source material: peripheral blood. These receptors all come from a woman between 40 and 55 years old with acute or convalescent COVID-19.

The chain is built from TRBV9 and TRBJ1-1; 7 positions match TRBD1. The CDR3 length is 15 residues. Unmatched junction bases numbered 10, after V lost 4 bases and J lost 4 bases. Germline V gives CDR1 SGDLS, CDR2 YYNGEE. DNA for the CDR3: TGTGCCAGCAGCCCCTATACCGCAGGGGGCACTGAAGCTTTCTTT. As protein: CASSPYTAGGTEAFF.

This clone was counted a single time. DNA for the CDR3: TGTGCCAGCAGTGAAGTAGGCACACCCGAGGAGGACGAGCAGTACGTC. The encoded protein is CASSEVGTPEEDEQYV. The V call is TRBV6-1, the J call TRBJ2-7, with TRBD2 as a possible D gene (5 bases). The germline V and J ends were trimmed by 1 base and 5 bases, with 18 bases remaining between them. Germline assignment: CDR1 MNHNS and CDR2 SASEGT. CDR3 length: 16 residues.

The V call is TRBV19, the J call TRBJ2-5; tentative D call: TRBD1 (7 bases). CDR1 is LNHDA and CDR2 is SQIVND in the germline V gene (reference sequence). V lost 5 bases and J lost 5, with 15 bases in between. The CDR3 extends over 14 amino acids. The CDR3 loop is CASSRKAGGETQYF. DNA for the CDR3: TGTGCCAGTAGTCGTAAGGCAGGGGGGGAGACCCAGTACTTC.

CDR3 sequence reads: CSASRRTYEQYV. The DNA for the CDR3 is TGCAGTGCTAGTCGGCGGACCTACGAGCAGTACGTC. The genes are TRBV20-1 and TRBJ2-7; D gene unclear. CDR1 is DFQATT, CDR2 SNEGSKA, per germline (reference sequence). V lost 3 bases, J lost 2 bases, and 8 bases lay in between. There are 12 residues in the CDR3.

This clone has a single count. The J gene is TRBJ1-2, the V gene TRBV7-9; TRBD1 is a possible D gene (5 bases). This CDR3 is 13 amino acids long. The V and J ends lost 5 bases and 8 bases respectively, with 15 bases between them. Germline V gene sequence: CDR1 SEHNR, CDR2 FQNEAQ (reference sequence). This CDR3 is CASSPDGGRGYTF. In nucleotides, the CDR3 is TGTGCCAGCAGCCCAGACGGGGGGAGAGGCTACACCTTC.

This clone has only a few counts. This sample includes further DNA sequences coding for the same CDR3. This rearrangement joins TRBV20-1 to TRBJ2-5; D gene unclear. Germline V lookup: CDR1 DFQATT, CDR2 SNEGSKA (reference sequence). This CDR3 has 11 residues. Trimming took off 0 bases at V and 4 bases at J, with 3 bases between the two ends. The CDR3 coding sequence is TGCAGTGCTAGAGATCGAGAGACCCAGTACTTC. Translating it yields CSARDRETQYF.

The CDR3 loop reads CASSIDKRDRGNTEAFF. The CDR3 region has the DNA TGTGCCAGTAGTATAGATAAACGGGACAGGGGTAACACTGAAGCTTTCTTT. V and J are TRBV19 and TRBJ1-1, with TRBD1 identical over 10 bases. CDR3 length: 17 residues. Germline V gene lookup returns CDR1 LNHDA and CDR2 SQIVND (reference sequence). V trimming: 0 bases; J trimming: 2 bases; junction bases outside the gene matches: 6. Variable domain in full (rest from reference TRBV19 and TRBJ1-1): DGGITQSPKYLFRKEGQNVTLSCEQNLNHDAMYWYRQDPGQGLRLIYYSQIVNDFQKGDIAEGYSVSREKKESFPLTVTSAQKNPTAFYLCASSIDKRDRGNTEAFFGQGTRLTVV.

The rearrangement uses TRBV4-1 and TRBJ1-1; a possible D gene is TRBD1 (5 bases). Germline lookup yields CDR1 MGHRA and CDR2 YSYEKL. The CDR3 length is 14 residues. Trimming stripped 4 bases from V and 1 base from J, with 10 bases between. CDR3 sequence reads: CASSPETENTEAFF. The CDR3 coding sequence is TGCGCCAGCAGCCCAGAGACAGAGAACACTGAAGCTTTCTTT.